The source of this TCR beta chain is a study of T-cell reconstitution after alpha-beta-depleted transplantation in children (TCRdb year 2016). Regarding the research as a whole: T-cell immune reconstitution after TCRalphabeta/CD19-depleted allogeneic hematopoietic cell transplantation in children was quantitatively tracked in the study by means of TCR repertoire profiling. What the work shows at the level of the full study, not this receptor alone: The high TCRbeta diversity at day 60 in some patients was ascribed to recipient T cells and intrathymic progenitors that had survived conditioning. The frequencies of hyperexpanded clones fell over the following months, and after one year, T-cell counts and TCRbeta diversity were mostly attributed to newly produced T cells. The apparently early recovery of alphabetaT-cell counts about two months after transplant reportedly depended on only several hundred rapidly expanded clones that came from non-depleted graft cells.

In light of the paper, this sample's treatment or condition label describes: allogeneic hematopoietic cell transplantation with graft depleted of TCRalphabeta T cells and CD19 B cells. The transplant recipients were children given TCRalphabeta/CD19-depleted allogeneic hematopoietic cell grafts. On this clonotype itself: Which antigen it targets is not known. One base away there is no much larger clone; base qualities are not given.

The library was produced with PCR. Data came from an Illumina HiSeq 2500. Molecular barcoding was employed in the preparation of TCR libraries, with unique molecular identifiers being used to normalize TCRbeta repertoire quantification. The public reads were reanalyzed by TCRdb: fastp trimming at Q25, MiXCR alignment, in-frame beta chains only. Merged by CDR3 protein, the rows form single entries marked with the most common genes and DNA. The sample table contains more than 300,000 distinct CDR3 sequences; only one count was recorded for 15% to 20% of them. 35% to 50% of the sample lies in the top ten. As encoded in the germline V gene (reference sequence), CDR1 is MNHEY while CDR2 is SMNVEV. Unmatched junction bases come to 5, with V trimmed by 5 bases and J by 4 bases. The CDR3 runs 14 residues from the cysteine to the phenylalanine. Of the read, only the CDR3 DNA is kept; its 42 bases are in frame from base 1.

This material consisted of PBMCs, mostly from graft donor cells, taken 360 days after TCRalphabeta/CD19-depleted stem cell transplant. The TCR comes from a male patient aged 2-15 years who had a stem cell transplant for acute lymphoblastic leukemia, so the T cells may come from the graft donor. The V and J segments used are TRBV27 and TRBJ1-5; TRBD1 aligns with 7 central bases. The sequenced DNA is TGTGCCAGCAGTCTGACAGGGCGGAATCAGCCCCAGCATTTT. This sequence encodes CASSLTGRNQPQHF.